The next 21 T cell receptor beta chains were all read from a single sample in a study of blood T cell repertoires in COVID-19 (dated by TCRdb to about 2020). To prepare the library, the immunoSEQ multiplex PCR assay was applied. Entries here come from immuneACCESS through TCRdb and include only in-frame sequences with V and J called. Some clones fail to appear in such tables; in the studies checked, an unresolved V gene covers under half of the shortfall, and the cause of the remainder is unknown. This sample lists more than 100,000 clones; 80% were detected once. The ten biggest clones cover about a sixth of the sample. Sample: peripheral blood. The receptors shown here come from a man aged 60 to 69 with active or convalescent COVID-19.

This chain connects TRBV20-1 to TRBJ2-1; D is perhaps TRBD2 (6 bases). The CDR3 is 11 residues long. The V end was cut by 3 bases, the J end by 9 bases, with 9 bases between. Germline CDR1 is DFQATT and CDR2 is SNEGSKA (reference sequence). The chain's CDR3 is CSASILAEQFF. The CDR3 nucleotides are TGCAGTGCTAGTATACTAGCTGAGCAGTTCTTC.

This chain's CDR3 is CASSSPGSGHSYEQYF. CDR3 coding DNA: TGTGCCAGCAGCTCCCCTGGGAGCGGGCACTCCTACGAGCAGTACTTC. V is TRBV5-8 and J is TRBJ2-7; tentatively, D is TRBD2 (6 bases). CDR1 is SGHTS and CDR2 is YDEGEE in the germline V gene. The CDR3 runs 16 residues. Trimming pared 3 bases from V and 0 bases from J, leaving 16 bases between. Full variable domain (rest looked up from reference TRBV5-8 and TRBJ2-7): EAGVTQSPTHLIKTRGQQATLRCSPISGHTSVYWYQQALGLGLQFLLWYDEGEERNRGNFPPRFSGRQFPNYSSELNVNALELEDSALYLCASSSPGSGHSYEQYFGPGTRLTVT.

This clone occurred once. This chain joins TRBV15 and TRBJ2-7, with D possibly matching TRBD2 (5 bases). The germline V and J ends were trimmed by 9 bases and 6 bases, with 15 bases remaining between them. Germline CDR1 is LNHNV and CDR2 is YYDKDF (reference sequence). The CDR3 covers 12 residues. CDR3 amino acids: CATSLVEGEQYF. CDR3 coding DNA: TGTGCCACAAGTTTAGTAGAGGGCGAGCAGTACTTC.

The V gene is TRBV28, the J gene TRBJ1-1; the D gene is possibly TRBD1 (6 bases). Germline V lookup: CDR1 MDHEN, CDR2 SYDVKM. Trimming pared 6 bases from V and 5 bases from J, leaving 16 bases between. This CDR3 comprises 14 residues. CDR3 DNA sequence: TGTGCCAGCAGCCCACTAGGGGGATGGACTGAAGCTTTCTTT. This encodes CASSPLGGWTEAFF.

The chain links TRBV7-8 to TRBJ2-5; TRBD2 agrees at 7 bases. CDR1 and CDR2 from the germline V gene are SGHVS and FQNEAQ. The V gene end was trimmed by 5 bases and the J gene end by 4 bases; junction bases not matched to a gene: 4. This CDR3 has 13 residues. In DNA, the CDR3 is TGTGCCAGCAGCCTCTTAGCGGGAGAGACCCAGTACTTC. It translates to CASSLLAGETQYF.

The chain employs TRBV6-5 and TRBJ1-1; D is unclear. This CDR3 region has 12 residues. CDR1 MNHEY and CDR2 SVGAGI come from the germline V gene. The V and J ends lost 4 bases and 1 base respectively, with 4 bases between them. DNA of the CDR3: TGTGCCAGCAGTTCGAGGAACACTGAAGCTTTCTTT. This encodes CASSSRNTEAFF.

The V call is TRBV4-1, the J call TRBJ1-1, with D possibly being TRBD1 (5 bases). Germline CDR1 and CDR2: MGHRA and YSYEKL. The germline V and J ends were trimmed by 4 bases and 1 base, with 19 bases remaining between them. The CDR3 is made up of 17 amino acids. The DNA for the CDR3 is TGCGCCAGCAGCCTAGTAGGGGCCCGAACCCGGAACACTGAAGCTTTCTTT. This codes for CASSLVGARTRNTEAFF.

The gene calls are TRBV5-1 and TRBJ2-1, with D tentatively TRBD2 (7 bases). This CDR3 spans 19 amino acids. Looked up from germline, CDR1 is SGHRS and CDR2 is YFSETQ. V was trimmed by 2 bases and J by 2 bases, leaving 23 bases between them. CDR3 protein: CASSLLQPTTGTTYNEQFF. The CDR3 DNA sequence: TGCGCCAGCAGCTTACTTCAACCAACAACAGGGACTACCTACAATGAGCAGTTCTTC.

The V call is TRBV27, the J call TRBJ1-2; no clear D. The V gene lost 4 bases and the J gene lost 0 bases, with 6 bases spanning the gap. CDR3 size: 13 residues. Per the germline V gene, CDR1 is MNHEY and CDR2 is SMNVEV (reference sequence). DNA for the CDR3: TGTGCCAGCAGTTCAGAAGCTAACTATGGCTACACCTTC. This translates into CASSSEANYGYTF.

In its sample, this clone was seen a few times. V gene TRBV29-1 combines with J gene TRBJ2-7; 10 bases agree with TRBD1. V dropped 2 bases and J dropped 5; count of bases not matched to a gene: 12. Germline CDR1 is SQVTM and CDR2 is ANQGSEA. CDR3 size: 16 residues. The CDR3 region is CSVELVTGQGFDEQYF. CDR3 in DNA: TGCAGCGTTGAACTAGTGACGGGACAGGGGTTCGACGAGCAGTACTTC.

The CDR3 nucleotides read TGCGCCAGCAGCCAAGTAGCCGCGGGAAGCTACAATGAGCAGTTCTTC. It encodes CASSQVAAGSYNEQFF. The chain uses TRBV4-3 and TRBJ2-1; D is possibly TRBD2 (6 bases). The CDR3 has 16 residues. V gave up 1 base and J gave up 3 bases, with 13 bases separating them. Germline V gene data show CDR1 as LGHNA and CDR2 as YSLEER.

The gene calls are TRBV7-8 and TRBJ2-7, with 9 bases identical to TRBD1. This CDR3 contains 15 residues. Germline V gene data show CDR1 as SGHVS and CDR2 as FQNEAQ. With V trimmed by 6 bases and J by 3 bases, 9 bases remained unmatched. The CDR3 here is CASSSGTGYGYEQYF. CDR3 sequence (DNA): TGTGCCAGCAGTTCAGGGACAGGGTACGGCTACGAGCAGTACTTC.

The chain joins TRBV15 to TRBJ2-7; TRBD1 matches at 9 bases. This CDR3 has 15 amino acids. Germline V lookup: CDR1 LNHNV, CDR2 YYDKDF (reference sequence). Trimming removed 1 base from V and 3 bases from J; junction bases left unmatched: 4. CDR3 bases: TGTGCCACCAGCAGAGGGACAGGGGCGGACTACGAGCAGTACTTC. This translates into CATSRGTGADYEQYF.

The chain joins TRBV18 to TRBJ2-5, with TRBD1 identical over 7 bases. The germline V gene has CDR1 KGHSH and CDR2 LQKENI. CDR3 length equals 15 residues. Trimming took 3 bases from V and 5 from J; bases not matched to a gene: 9. DNA of the CDR3: TGTGCCAGCTCACCCCGGACAGGCCCTGCGGAGACCCAGTACTTC. Translation: CASSPRTGPAETQYF.

This clone was counted only a few times. The rearrangement uses TRBV27 and TRBJ2-3; D call uncertain. Trimming shortened V by 2 bases and J by 2 bases, and 14 bases separated the two germline ends. Per the germline V gene, CDR1 is MNHEY and CDR2 is SMNVEV (reference sequence). The CDR3 sequence is 16 residues long. The CDR3 here is CASSLTRQVNTDTQYF. CDR3 in DNA: TGTGCCAGCAGTTTAACCCGGCAGGTGAACACAGATACGCAGTATTTT.

The gene calls are TRBV15 and TRBJ2-7, with 8 positions matching TRBD2. Trimming cost V 7 bases and J 0 bases; bases outside gene matches: 5. The CDR3 is 14 amino acids. The V gene's germline CDR1 is LNHNV and CDR2 YYDKDF (reference sequence). The CDR3 is CATTRSGSSYEQYF. The CDR3 DNA is TGTGCCACCACCCGAAGCGGGAGCTCCTACGAGCAGTACTTC.

In its sample, this clone was seen a few times. The chain joins TRBV28 to TRBJ1-2; possibly TRBD1 for D (6 bases). Trimming shortened V by 6 bases and J by 4 bases, and 12 bases separated the two germline ends. CDR1 is MDHEN and CDR2 is SYDVKM in the germline V gene. This CDR3 has 13 amino acids. In nucleotides, the CDR3 is TGTGCCAGCAGGGGGGCCCGGAGCTATGGCTACACCTTC. Residues: CASRGARSYGYTF.

The CDR3 nucleotides read TGTGCCAGCAGCAGCCGGGACAGGGAGGCGAAAGGCTACACCTTC. Protein: CASSSRDREAKGYTF. The gene calls are TRBV7-9 and TRBJ1-2; 9 bases map to TRBD1. The V segment lost 5 bases and the J segment 8 bases; nucleotides outside the gene matches: 12. This CDR3 spans 15 amino acids. CDR1 and CDR2 from the germline V gene are SEHNR and FQNEAQ (reference sequence).

This clone was counted only a few times. The chain is built from TRBV2 and TRBJ2-2; 8 bases line up with TRBD1. V was clipped by 8 bases and J by 5 bases; unmatched bases: 10. The CDR3 contains 15 residues. CDR1 and CDR2 from the germline V gene are SNHLY and FYNNEI. This chain's CDR3 is CASGSQGARTGELFF. The CDR3 DNA follows: TGTGCCAGCGGATCCCAGGGGGCGCGAACCGGGGAGCTGTTTTTT.

The chain combines TRBV27 with TRBJ2-6, with no clear D. The ends were cut back, 4 bases at V and 2 bases at J, with 9 bases in the middle. The CDR3 runs to 15 residues. Germline loops: CDR1 MNHEY, CDR2 SMNVEV (reference sequence). CDR3 nucleotides: TGTGCCAGCAGTTGGTCCAGGACTGGGGCCAACGTCCTGACTTTC. Residues: CASSWSRTGANVLTF. Drawing the rest from reference TRBV27 and TRBJ2-6, the complete variable domain is EAQVTQNPRYLITVTGKKLTVTCSQNMNHEYMSWYRQDPGLGLRQIYYSMNVEVTDKGDVPEGYKVSRKEKRNFPLILESPSPNQTSLYFCASSWSRTGANVLTFGAGSRLTVL.

The V call is TRBV9, the J call TRBJ1-1, with D perhaps matching TRBD1 (6 bases). CDR1 is SGDLS, CDR2 YYNGEE, per germline. The CDR3 is made up of 15 amino acids. Trimming took off 2 bases at V and 5 bases at J, with 16 bases between the two ends. The CDR3 is CASSVGWGRETEAFF. The CDR3 nucleotides read TGTGCCAGCAGCGTTGGGTGGGGGCGAGAAACTGAAGCTTTCTTT.